What follows are 6 T cell receptor beta chains derived from one specimen sequenced in a study of cytomegalovirus exposure and HLA in healthy donors. The protocol was immunoSEQ multiplex PCR, while the TCRdb copy is restricted to in-frame clones and leaves out a portion. The sample has 130,000 to 150,000 clones, about nine tenths seen once; the top ten hold 0.55% to 0.8%. Source material: PBMCs. The receptor source for this set is a man aged 18 to 29 in good health and CMV-seronegative.

The V gene is TRBV5-6, the J gene TRBJ2-4; tentative D call: TRBD2 (5 bases). V lost 2 bases to trimming and J lost 8 bases, with 5 bases between them. The CDR3 is 11 amino acids. From germline, CDR1 is SGHDT and CDR2 YYEEEE. In DNA form, the CDR3 reads TGTGCCAGCAGCTTCGGGGACATTCAGTACTTC. Translated: CASSFGDIQYF.

Only a few counts were recorded for this clone. This rearrangement joins TRBV4-2 to TRBJ2-2; perhaps TRBD1 as D (6 bases). The CDR3 sequence is 16 residues long. V gave up 1 base and J gave up 4 bases, with 13 bases separating them. The germline V gene encodes CDR1 LGHNA and CDR2 YNFKEQ. The CDR3 loop is CASSQAGIQGTGELFF. CDR3 nucleotide sequence: TGTGCCAGCAGCCAAGCGGGGATACAGGGCACCGGGGAGCTGTTTTTT.

The chain links TRBV7-9 to TRBJ2-1, with 10 bases fitting TRBD1. Germline V lookup: CDR1 SEHNR, CDR2 FQNEAQ (reference sequence). V trimming: 5 bases; J trimming: 1 base; junction bases outside the gene matches: 2. The CDR3 is 15 amino acids. The CDR3 coding sequence is TGTGCCAGCAGCGCGGGACAGGGGTCCTACAATGAGCAGTTCTTC. Amino acids: CASSAGQGSYNEQFF.

J is TRBJ1-4 and V is TRBV6-5; no clear D gene. This CDR3 contains 15 residues. The germline V and J ends were trimmed by 0 bases and 6 bases, with 11 bases remaining between them. The germline gives CDR1 MNHEY, CDR2 SVGAGI. In nucleotides, the CDR3 is TGTGCCAGCAGTTACTCGCCCCAGAAGTATGAAAAACTGTTTTTT. Translated, it gives CASSYSPQKYEKLFF.

The gene calls are TRBV5-6 and TRBJ2-3; 7 nucleotides align to TRBD2. Germline CDR1 and CDR2: SGHDT and YYEEEE. With 0 bases clipped from V and 5 bases from J, the junction kept 6 bases outside the gene matches. The CDR3 length is 15 residues. The DNA of the CDR3 is TGTGCCAGCAGCTTGGGAGGCGGGAGCGTAGATACGCAGTATTTT. It yields the protein CASSLGGGSVDTQYF.

This clone appeared a single time. CDR3: CASTRGLANTGELFF. The CDR3 DNA reads TGTGCCAGCACTCGTGGACTAGCGAACACCGGGGAGCTGTTTTTT. The gene calls are TRBV6-5 and TRBJ2-2, with 7 bases that match TRBD2. The CDR3 extends over 15 amino acids. V was pared by 7 bases and J by 0 bases, with 5 bases of the junction left unmatched. Per germline, CDR1 MNHEY and CDR2 SVGAGI.